The rows below give T cell receptor beta chains drawn from one sample of a study of molecular identifiers for immune sequencing clone quantification. TCRdb reprocessed the PCR reads via MiXCR and lists one record per CDR3 protein. Among some 590,000 distinct CDR3 sequences, about 25% were seen once, and the ten largest hold about 0.81%. The sample comprised naive CD8+ T cells from blood, with Jurkat cell RNA spiked in. The receptors come from a human donor in good health. Some libraries in this study had Jurkat cell RNA spiked in. CDR3s leave out the opening cysteine and the closing phenylalanine or tryptophan. The D gene is left open where the match is weak.

V: TRBV7-2; D: -; J: TRBJ2-1; CDR3: ASSLYRLFEQF
V: TRBV7-6; D: -; J: TRBJ2-1; CDR3: ASSVDTGLVYNEQF
V: TRBV30; D: -; J: TRBJ2-7; CDR3: AWSANAGRGAYEQY
V: TRBV4-1; D: -; J: TRBJ1-1; CDR3: ASSQFSGVTEAF
V: TRBV28; D: -; J: TRBJ1-3; CDR3: ASSLYPTEGPLSGNPIY
V: TRBV19; D: -; J: TRBJ2-7; CDR3: ASSIEGQSLPYEQY
V: TRBV5-8; D: -; J: TRBJ2-3; CDR3: ASSLEPKWSTDTQY
V: TRBV2; D: -; J: TRBJ1-1; CDR3: ASGESFDGMNTEAF
V: TRBV14; D: -; J: TRBJ1-3; CDR3: ASSQVLDTSPSGNTIY
V: TRBV30; D: -; J: TRBJ2-1; CDR3: AWTAWGSEQF
V: TRBV13; D: -; J: TRBJ2-1; CDR3: ASSLEGGNEQF
V: TRBV21-1; D: -; J: TRBJ1-1; CDR3: ASSKSFRLGGTGGEAF
V: TRBV29-1; D: -; J: TRBJ2-3; CDR3: SVPGLSGPDTQY
V: TRBV6-6; D: TRBD2; J: TRBJ2-7; CDR3: ASSSLGLAGDEQY
V: TRBV2; D: TRBD1; J: TRBJ1-5; CDR3: ASSDGQGNQPQH
V: TRBV30; D: TRBD2; J: TRBJ2-7; CDR3: AWSPGLAHEQY
V: TRBV2; D: -; J: TRBJ1-4; CDR3: ASSETLRDANEKLF
V: TRBV2; D: TRBD2; J: TRBJ2-2; CDR3: ASRAFLAGVYTGELF
V: TRBV6-5; D: -; J: TRBJ2-7; CDR3: ASSYGVPPSNEQY
V: TRBV12-5; D: TRBD1; J: TRBJ2-3; CDR3: ASGLPAPGQGVGWGTQY
V: TRBV29-1; D: -; J: TRBJ1-1; CDR3: SVGANTEAF
V: TRBV29-1; D: TRBD2; J: TRBJ2-1; CDR3: NVDGIAGYNEQF
V: TRBV19; D: -; J: TRBJ2-2; CDR3: ASSIDPTTNAGELF
V: TRBV6-4; D: -; J: TRBJ1-3; CDR3: ASSADSGNTIY
V: TRBV7-9; D: -; J: TRBJ1-2; CDR3: ASSLAGRGGYGYT
V: TRBV29-1; D: TRBD1; J: TRBJ1-4; CDR3: SVETGQTNEKLF
V: TRBV6-2/TRBV6-3; D: -; J: TRBJ1-1; CDR3: ASSYSGRLEAF
V: TRBV2; D: -; J: TRBJ2-7; CDR3: ASSEDPRFLSYEQY
V: TRBV12-3/TRBV12-4; D: TRBD2; J: TRBJ2-3; CDR3: ASRGTTPSTDTQY
V: TRBV20-1; D: -; J: TRBJ2-7; CDR3: SAYRDYEQY
V: TRBV6-2/TRBV6-3; D: -; J: TRBJ2-1; CDR3: ASSYFLENNEQF
V: TRBV29-1; D: -; J: TRBJ1-1; CDR3: SVDITEAF
V: TRBV12-3/TRBV12-4; D: -; J: TRBJ2-7; CDR3: ASSFGGIGEQY
V: TRBV29-1; D: -; J: TRBJ2-7; CDR3: GVYIGGAYDQY
V: TRBV7-8; D: -; J: TRBJ1-1; CDR3: ASSLAVWGWITEAF
V: TRBV9; D: -; J: TRBJ2-5; CDR3: ASSPRGGQQETQY
V: TRBV12-3/TRBV12-4; D: -; J: TRBJ2-7; CDR3: ASSFDSYEQY
V: TRBV27; D: -; J: TRBJ1-5; CDR3: ACSFGRSNQPQH
V: TRBV12-3/TRBV12-4; D: TRBD1; J: TRBJ2-7; CDR3: ASSLQGAQVYEQY
V: TRBV7-6; D: -; J: TRBJ2-7; CDR3: ASSFRPVGYEQY
V: TRBV7-9; D: TRBD2; J: TRBJ2-1; CDR3: ASSTVAGDDEQF
V: TRBV24-1; D: -; J: TRBJ1-2; CDR3: ATSDRGLNYGYT
V: TRBV9; D: -; J: TRBJ2-5; CDR3: ASSLTGAPETRY